This passage covers 9 T cell receptor beta chains from one sample sequenced in a study of blood T cells in healthy people across ages (dated by TCRdb to between 2015 and 2016). Library generation was performed with 5' RACE. For sequencing, an Illumina HiSeq 2500 was employed. The second PCR ran for about 6 to 11 cycles and used a J-beta primer mix along with a sample-barcoded 5' primer. TCRdb trimmed the raw reads at Q25, called clones with MiXCR and kept productive beta chains. Merged by CDR3 protein, the rows form single entries marked with the most common genes and DNA. This sample holds 1 million or so distinct CDR3 sequences; under 55% were observed only once. Of the sample, approximately 20% is held by the ten largest clones. The sequenced sample consisted of blood. All receptors derive from a woman in her fifties or sixties in good health.

This clonotype appeared many times. The CDR3 region has the DNA TGTGCCACCCAGCCGGGGCTCTTCGAGGAGACCCAGTACTTC. Translation: CATQPGLFEETQYF. This chain uses TRBV25-1 with TRBJ2-5; D assignment may be TRBD1 or TRBD2 (5 bases each). The germline V and J ends were trimmed by 10 bases and 5 bases, with 20 bases remaining between them. Germline V gene data show CDR1 as MGHDK and CDR2 as SYGVNS. The CDR3 spans 14 residues.

This chain joins TRBV29-1 and TRBJ2-1; TRBD2 might be the D (5 bases). The DNA end lines up better with TRBJ2-7; the J call may be wrong. CDR1 is SQVTM and CDR2 is ANQGSEA in the germline V gene. CDR3 length: 14 residues. The CDR3 here is CSVEGGLLYNEQYF. DNA for the CDR3: TGCAGCGTTGAAGGAGGGCTTTTATACAATGAGCAGTACTTC.

This clonotype was counted only a few times. CDR3 DNA: TGTGCCAGCAGCCCTAGAAATAAACTGACAGGGGCGACGAAGACCCAGTACTTC. Encoded protein: CASSPRNKLTGATKTQYF. The V gene is TRBV7-2, the J gene TRBJ2-5; 8 positions agree with TRBD1. The length of the CDR3 is 18 residues. Germline V lookup: CDR1 SGHTA, CDR2 FQGNSA. The J segment lost 6 bases and the V segment lost 5 bases, leaving 20 bases of the junction unmatched.

This clonotype was observed a handful of times. The genes are TRBV27 and TRBJ2-7; D is possibly TRBD1 (5 bases). The length of the CDR3 is 13 residues. V was clipped by 5 bases and J by 2 bases, with 10 bases between them. Germline CDR1 reads MNHEY; CDR2 reads SMNVEV (reference sequence). The CDR3 loop is CASSQGWAYEQYF. The CDR3 DNA sequence: TGTGCCAGCAGTCAGGGATGGGCCTACGAGCAGTACTTC.

This clonotype is a singleton in its sample. The rearrangement links TRBV9 to TRBJ2-7; 8 bases are a match to TRBD2. The CDR3 has 15 residues. Trimming took 2 bases from V and 0 from J; bases not matched to a gene: 4. In germline, CDR1 is SGDLS, CDR2 YYNGEE. CDR3 protein: CASSVSGTSSYEQYF. The CDR3 DNA sequence: TGTGCCAGCAGCGTTAGCGGGACGAGCTCCTACGAGCAGTACTTC. The whole variable domain, filled in from reference TRBV9 and TRBJ2-7, reads DSGVTQTPKHLITATGQRVTLRCSPRSGDLSVYWYQQSLDQGLQFLIQYYNGEERAKGNILERFSAQQFPDLHSELNLSSLELGDSALYFCASSVSGTSSYEQYFGPGTRLTVT.

The sample holds a few counts of this clonotype. An end of the junction differs from the germline gene, which may be a read error. This CDR3 reads CASSWYQETQYF. For the CDR3, the DNA is TGTGCCAGCAGTTGGTACCAAGAGACCCAGTACTTC. The chain combines TRBV5-1 with TRBJ2-5; D gene uncertain. The V gene's germline CDR1 is SGHRS and CDR2 YFSETQ. The CDR3 length is 12 residues.

This clonotype was seen at least ten times. The V gene is TRBV3-1, the J gene TRBJ2-5, with 8 bases fitting TRBD1. Trimming cost V 8 bases and J 6 bases; bases outside gene matches: 5. Germline V CDR1 and CDR2: LGHDT, YNNKEL (reference sequence). This CDR3 spans 12 amino acids. The CDR3, as DNA: TGTGCCAGCGACGACAGGGGTAAGACCCAGTACTTC. Amino acid sequence: CASDDRGKTQYF.

The V call is TRBV20-1, the J call TRBJ1-1; no clear D gene. CDR3 length: 13 residues. Trimming cost V 0 bases and J 2 bases, with 7 bases left between them. CDR1 is DFQATT and CDR2 is SNEGSKA in the germline V gene (reference sequence). The CDR3 sequence is CSARDPINTEAFF. The CDR3 DNA reads TGCAGTGCTAGAGACCCTATAAACACTGAAGCTTTCTTT.

This clonotype was counted a few times. The chain recombines TRBV7-2 with TRBJ2-7; D is possibly TRBD2 (6 bases). This CDR3 region has 14 residues. With 5 bases removed from V and 2 bases from J, the gap between germline ends came to 13 bases. Germline assignment: CDR1 SGHTA and CDR2 FQGNSA. The DNA for the CDR3 is TGTGCCAGCAGCCCATCTAGCGATACCTACGAGCAGTACTTC. This codes for CASSPSSDTYEQYF.